The 10 T cell receptor beta chains below were found in one sample sequenced in a study of Tregs in tolerant kidney transplant recipients. The assay was immunoSEQ multiplex PCR, and TCRdb's table has in-frame clones only and misses some. The repertoire holds some 70,000 clones, with roughly 89% as singletons. Sequencing used CD4+ T cells from blood, obtained before the transplant. These TCRs come from a human donor who received a combined kidney and bone marrow transplant.

The chain uses TRBV28 and TRBJ2-7; 7 nucleotides align to TRBD1. The V and J ends lost 11 bases and 3 bases, in that order; junction bases with no gene match: 10. From germline, CDR1 is MDHEN and CDR2 SYDVKM. The CDR3 is 13 amino acids. The CDR3 region has the DNA TGTGCCTCCCGGACAGGCTCAGGCTACGAGCAGTACTTC. Protein: CASRTGSGYEQYF.

CDR3 sequence reads: CASSESSSRGKDTQYF. CDR3 DNA sequence: TGCGCCAGCAGTGAGTCTTCGTCCAGGGGAAAGGATACGCAGTATTTT. The chain uses TRBV10-1 and TRBJ2-3, with D possibly matching TRBD1 (6 bases). The CDR3 is 16 amino acids. Germline V gene data show CDR1 as WNHNN and CDR2 as SYGVQD (reference sequence). V lost 0 bases, J lost 6 bases, and 16 bases lay in between.

This clone appeared once. This sequence joins TRBV19 and TRBJ2-1, with 8 positions matching TRBD1. V shed 4 bases, J shed 8 bases, and the junction held 1 base outside the gene matches. From germline, CDR1 is LNHDA and CDR2 SQIVND (reference sequence). This CDR3 has 12 amino acids. The CDR3 nucleotides are TGTGCCAGTAGTAACAGGGGGGATGAGCAGTTCTTC. It translates to CASSNRGDEQFF.

The rearrangement joins TRBV27 to TRBJ2-5; tentatively, D is TRBD1 (6 bases). The V end was cut by 4 bases, the J end by 5 bases, with 14 bases between. Germline V lookup: CDR1 MNHEY, CDR2 SMNVEV (reference sequence). The CDR3 loop spans 14 amino acids. The CDR3 sequence: CASSSAQGWETQYF. CDR3 bases: TGTGCCAGCAGTTCGGCACAGGGTTGGGAGACCCAGTACTTC.

The chain employs TRBV29-1 and TRBJ2-3; the match to TRBD2 covers 8 bases. The trim removed 7 bases at V and 2 bases at J, leaving 14 bases unmatched. Per germline, CDR1 SQVTM and CDR2 ANQGSEA. CDR3 length: 16 residues. The CDR3 DNA follows: TGCAGCGCACCCCAGGGGACGGGAGGGCCCACAGATACGCAGTATTTT. Translating it yields CSAPQGTGGPTDTQYF.

This sequence joins TRBV4-2 and TRBJ2-2; a possible D gene is TRBD1 (6 bases). Germline V lookup: CDR1 LGHNA, CDR2 YNFKEQ. Trimming cost V 1 base and J 2 bases, with 14 bases left between them. The CDR3 is made up of 17 amino acids. CDR3: CASSQAVAGTNTGELFF. For the CDR3, the DNA is TGTGCCAGCAGCCAAGCGGTGGCAGGGACAAACACCGGGGAGCTGTTTTTT.

The chain carries TRBV5-1 and TRBJ2-1; TRBD2 agrees at 7 bases. J was trimmed by 2 bases and V by 0 bases; bases with no gene match: 5. This CDR3 spans 16 amino acids. Germline V gives CDR1 SGHRS, CDR2 YFSETQ. CDR3 nucleotide sequence: TGCGCCAGCAGCTTGGGACTAGCCTTCCCCTACAATGAGCAGTTCTTC. Translation gives CASSLGLAFPYNEQFF.

The chain combines TRBV28 with TRBJ2-7; 11 positions agree with TRBD2. V lost 5 bases to trimming and J lost 8 bases; unmatched junction nucleotides: 11. The CDR3 is 15 residues long. Germline V gives CDR1 MDHEN, CDR2 SYDVKM. CDR3 in amino acids: CASSQIAGGPLQQYF. CDR3 DNA: TGTGCCAGCAGTCAAATAGCGGGAGGGCCATTGCAGCAGTACTTC. The full variable domain, its missing parts supplied by reference TRBV28 and TRBJ2-7, is DVKVTQSSRYLVKRTGEKVFLECVQDMDHENMFWYRQDPGLGLRLIYFSYDVKMKEKGDIPEGYSVSREKKERFSLILESASTNQTSMYLCASSQIAGGPLQQYFGPGTRLTVT.

For this clone: Other DNA sequences from this sample encode an identical CDR3 as well. The chain employs TRBV11-2 and TRBJ1-5; 7 bases line up with TRBD1. CDR1 SGHAT and CDR2 FQNNGV come from the germline V gene. The CDR3 is 15 amino acids. Trimming took 5 bases from V and 4 from J; bases not matched to a gene: 8. The CDR3 sequence is CASSSTGTENQPQHF. CDR3 DNA sequence: TGTGCCAGCAGCAGTACCGGGACAGAGAATCAGCCCCAGCATTTT.

The chain carries TRBV9 and TRBJ1-2, with D perhaps TRBD1 (6 bases). In germline, CDR1 is SGDLS, CDR2 YYNGEE. The germline V and J ends were trimmed by 2 bases and 8 bases, with 16 bases remaining between them. This CDR3 region has 14 residues. CDR3 bases: TGTGCCAGCAGCGTCTCCAACAGGGATTACGGCTACACCTTC. The encoded protein is CASSVSNRDYGYTF.